This T cell receptor beta chain derives from a study of control samples from healthy donors and cancer patients. CDR1 and CDR2 from the germline V gene are KGHDR and SFDVKD. The CDR3 is 16 amino acids. V shed 1 base, J shed 2 bases, and the junction held 4 bases outside the gene matches. Sequencing was performed with immunoSEQ multiplex PCR; in TCRdb, only in-frame clones are kept and a portion is missing. The sample includes almost 90,000 clones, approximately 86% of them seen just once. The sequence derives from a man aged 25 to 40 in good health. V gene TRBV24-1 combines with J gene TRBJ2-1; TRBD1 matches at 7 bases. Specimen: blood. The DNA for the CDR3 is TGTGCCACCAGTGATTTTGAGGGGGCCGCCTACAATGAGCAGTTCTTC. Its translation: CATSDFEGAAYNEQFF.